A selection of T cell receptor beta chains follows, all from one sample in a study of CD8 T cells in ankylosing spondylitis. TCRdb passed the 5' RACE reads through MiXCR, listing each CDR3 protein once. The sample includes around 440,000 distinct CDR3 sequences, 15% to 20% of them seen just once. The sequencing sample was made of blood, either unsorted or a sorted T cell fraction (not recorded which). The receptors shown here come from a male donor with ankylosing spondylitis. The CDR3 runs from the conserved cysteine through the conserved F or W. Each record gives: clone size, J gene, D gene, V gene, CDR3 protein, CDR3 DNA. A D gene is named only where the DNA matches it firmly. Clone sizes are given selectively: once, few, many, or a class where the clone is expanded.

- | TRBJ1-1 | - | TRBV18 | CASSSGLDTEAFF | TGTGCCAGCTCATCAGGGTTGGACACTGAAGCTTTCTTT
- | TRBJ2-5 | TRBD1 | TRBV20-1 | CSAEKTGLETQYF | TGCAGTGCCGAGAAGACAGGGTTGGAGACCCAGTACTTC
few | TRBJ2-2 | - | TRBV5-1 | CASSRSLGALGTGELFF | TGCGCCAGCAGCCGGAGTTTGGGGGCATTGGGCACCGGGGAGCTGTTTTTT
few | TRBJ1-4 | - | TRBV9 | CASSVAGADEKLFF | TGTGCCAGCAGCGTAGCAGGGGCGGATGAAAAACTGTTTTTT
few | TRBJ2-1 | - | TRBV7-2 | CASSKDSKNNEQFF | TGTGCCAGCAGCAAGGACTCGAAAAACAATGAGCAGTTCTTC
- | TRBJ1-5 | TRBD1 | TRBV6-1 | CASRAGTVSSNQPQHF | TGTGCCAGCAGAGCAGGGACAGTGTCTAGCAATCAGCCCCAGCATTTT
- | TRBJ2-1 | TRBD2 | TRBV20-1 | CSGILAGGQYNEQFF | TGCAGTGGGATCCTAGCGGGGGGGCAATACAATGAGCAGTTCTTC
once | TRBJ2-7 | - | TRBV7-2 | CASSPRFPYEQYF | TGTGCCAGCAGCCCCCGGTTCCCCTACGAGCAGTACTTC
- | TRBJ2-5 | TRBD2 | TRBV12-3/TRBV12-4 | CAFSSYRLAGGPNGETQYF | TGTGCCTTCAGTTCCTATAGACTAGCGGGGGGGCCGAATGGTGAGACCCAGTACTTC
few | TRBJ2-7 | - | TRBV6-1 | CASSGGLLKRSSYEQYF | TGTGCCAGCAGCGGGGGACTCCTTAAACGGAGCTCCTACGAGCAGTACTTC
few | TRBJ2-7 | TRBD1 | TRBV20-1 | CSADGQGATYEQYF | TGCAGTGCTGATGGACAGGGCGCTACCTACGAGCAGTACTTC
- | TRBJ2-1 | - | TRBV15 | CATSRDRQVSYNEQFF | TGTGCCACCAGCAGAGATCGGCAGGTCTCCTACAATGAGCAGTTCTTC
few | TRBJ1-4 | - | TRBV2 | CASRPAGAPNEKLFF | TGTGCCAGCAGACCTGCAGGGGCCCCTAATGAAAAACTGTTTTTT
- | TRBJ2-7 | TRBD2 | TRBV11-2 | CASSLYWIGREGRSYEQYF | TGTGCCAGCAGCTTATATTGGATCGGGCGGGAGGGCCGGTCCTACGAGCAGTACTTC
few | TRBJ1-1 | - | TRBV7-3 | CASSLRREWQLTEAFF | TGTGCCAGCAGCTTAAGGAGGGAATGGCAGTTAACTGAAGCTTTCTTT
- | TRBJ2-7 | TRBD2 | TRBV10-3 | CAIKKGLDNSYEQYF | TGTGCCATCAAAAAGGGACTAGACAACTCCTACGAGCAGTACTTC
few | TRBJ1-5 | - | TRBV12-3/TRBV12-4 | CASSRRNQPQHF | TGTGCCAGCAGTAGACGGAATCAGCCCCAGCATTTT
- | TRBJ1-4 | - | TRBV2 | CASRAETTNEKLFF | TGTGCCAGCAGGGCAGAGACAACTAATGAAAAACTGTTTTTT
few | TRBJ1-2 | - | TRBV5-1 | CASSLDGSYTF | TGCGCCAGCAGCTTGGACGGAAGCTACACCTTC
few | TRBJ2-2 | TRBD1 | TRBV29-1 | CSVRTGTHLNTGELFF | TGCAGCGTTAGGACAGGGACCCACTTGAACACCGGGGAGCTGTTTTTT
few | TRBJ2-2 | - | TRBV18 | CASSTGPGTGELFF | TGTGCCAGCTCAACGGGTCCTGGCACCGGGGAGCTGTTTTTT
few | TRBJ2-7 | TRBD2 | TRBV5-5 | CASSLMGGGSYEQYF | TGTGCCAGCAGCTTGATGGGCGGGGGTTCCTACGAGCAGTACTTC
few | TRBJ1-5 | TRBD1 | TRBV2 | CASRRQGENQPQHF | TGTGCCAGCAGACGACAGGGGGAGAATCAGCCCCAGCATTTT
- | TRBJ2-7 | - | TRBV27 | CASSLKVGYEQYF | TGTGCCAGCAGTTTGAAGGTCGGATACGAGCAGTACTTC
medium-sized | TRBJ1-6 | - | TRBV12-3/TRBV12-4 | CASSLALGNSPLHF | TGTGCCAGCAGTTTAGCATTGGGTAATTCACCCCTCCACTTT
few | TRBJ1-3 | - | TRBV20-1 | CSARAPGNTIYF | TGCAGTGCTAGAGCTCCCGGAAACACCATATATTTT
few | TRBJ1-6 | TRBD1 | TRBV6-1 | CASSVQGWNSPLHF | TGTGCCAGCAGTGTACAGGGGTGGAATTCACCCCTCCACTTT
once | TRBJ2-5 | - | TRBV12-3/TRBV12-4 | CASSPAEETQYF | TGTGCCAGCAGTCCGGCGGAAGAGACCCAGTACTTC
few | TRBJ2-7 | - | TRBV6-2/TRBV6-3 | CAIMPAGSGSYEQYF | TGTGCCATCATGCCAGCGGGCAGTGGCTCCTACGAGCAGTACTTC
many | TRBJ1-6 | - | TRBV12-3/TRBV12-4 | CASWDSSSYNSPLHF | TGTGCCAGTTGGGACTCCAGCTCCTATAATTCACCCCTCCACTTT
many | TRBJ2-3 | - | TRBV5-1 | CASSPKPGTDTQYF | TGCGCCAGCAGCCCAAAACCGGGAACAGATACGCAGTATTTT
- | TRBJ2-5 | - | TRBV20-1 | CSARAGAGETQYF | TGCAGTGCTAGAGCAGGAGCGGGAGAGACCCAGTACTTC
few | TRBJ1-1 | - | TRBV4-1 | CASSQETGLREAFF | TGCGCCAGCAGCCAAGAGACAGGCCTCAGGGAAGCTTTCTTT
few | TRBJ2-3 | TRBD2 | TRBV5-1 | CASSSASGRASPDTQYF | TGCGCCAGCAGCTCGGCTAGCGGGAGGGCCTCCCCAGATACGCAGTATTTT
few | TRBJ1-5 | TRBD1 | TRBV6-2/TRBV6-3 | CASSSGGTGAQPQHF | TGTGCCAGCAGCTCCGGGGGAACAGGGGCCCAGCCCCAGCATTTT
few | TRBJ1-6 | - | TRBV6-2/TRBV6-3 | CASSYPMRSSYNSPLHF | TGTGCCAGCAGTTACCCCATGAGGAGCTCCTATAATTCACCCCTCCACTTT
- | TRBJ2-3 | - | TRBV3-1 | CASSSGEYTQYF | TGTGCCAGCAGCTCAGGGGAGTATACGCAGTATTTT
few | TRBJ2-3 | TRBD2 | TRBV5-6 | CASSLGPSTSGTDTQYF | TGTGCCAGCAGCTTGGGGCCTTCGACTAGCGGCACAGATACGCAGTATTTT
few | TRBJ2-1 | TRBD2 | TRBV7-2 | CASSSKLAGGYNEQFF | TGTGCCAGCAGCTCGAAACTAGCGGGAGGATACAATGAGCAGTTCTTC
few | TRBJ1-2 | - | TRBV7-8 | CASSLGGLYGYTF | TGTGCCAGCAGCTTAGGGGGACTCTATGGCTACACCTTC
many | TRBJ2-1 | - | TRBV3-1 | CASSQEEVRGQFF | TGTGCCAGCAGCCAAGAGGAGGTTCGTGGGCAGTTCTTC
- | TRBJ1-6 | TRBD1 | TRBV12-3/TRBV12-4 | CASSPRQGEFPSYNSPLHF | TGTGCCAGCAGTCCCCGACAGGGAGAATTTCCCTCCTATAATTCACCCCTCCACTTT
few | TRBJ2-7 | - | TRBV12-3/TRBV12-4 | CASSLGQIAYEQYF | TGTGCCAGCAGTCTAGGACAGATAGCCTACGAGCAGTACTTC
- | TRBJ2-7 | - | TRBV6-6 | CASKDRTEQYF | TGTGCCAGCAAGGACAGAACCGAGCAGTACTTC
- | TRBJ2-7 | - | TRBV15 | CATSRAWDEQYF | TGTGCCACCAGCAGGGCCTGGGACGAGCAGTACTTC
- | TRBJ1-2 | - | TRBV2 | CASSEVGLLGGYTF | TGTGCCAGCAGTGAAGTAGGGCTCCTTGGGGGCTACACCTTC
few | TRBJ2-7 | - | TRBV9 | CASSVDGSKTYEQYF | TGTGCCAGCAGCGTAGATGGCAGCAAAACGTACGAGCAGTACTTC
few | TRBJ2-5 | - | TRBV5-1 | CASSLTVLQETQYF | TGCGCCAGCAGTTTAACAGTTTTGCAAGAGACCCAGTACTTC
few | TRBJ2-1 | - | TRBV11-2 | CASSLGSGEQFF | TGTGCCAGCAGCTTAGGCTCGGGCGAGCAGTTCTTC
few | TRBJ1-3 | - | TRBV5-5 | CASSQKGGSGNTIYF | TGTGCCAGCAGTCAAAAAGGGGGAAGTGGAAACACCATATATTTT
few | TRBJ2-5 | TRBD2 | TRBV5-1 | CASSSGLAGASETQYF | TGCGCCAGCAGCTCTGGACTAGCGGGGGCGAGCGAGACCCAGTACTTC
- | TRBJ2-3 | TRBD2 | TRBV20-1 | CSARDGASGSLADTQYF | TGCAGTGCTAGAGATGGGGCTAGCGGGAGTCTGGCAGATACGCAGTATTTT